The rows below give T cell receptor beta chains drawn from one sample of a study of blood T cell repertoires in COVID-19. Libraries were prepared by immunoSEQ multiplex PCR; TCRdb keeps only in-frame clonotypes and omits some of them. The data hold 150,000 or so clones, with approximately 80% observed a single time. The sequencing sample was made of peripheral blood. These receptors came from a woman of 80 years or more with acute or convalescent COVID-19. CDR3s include the opening cysteine and the closing phenylalanine or tryptophan. A D gene is named only where the DNA matches it firmly. For some rows the clone size is stated as once, few or many, or as a class when expanded; others skip it.

v_gene: TRBV5-1; d_gene: -; abundance: -; j_gene: TRBJ2-2; CDR3nt: TGCGCCAGCAGCTTGGAGGGAGTTGCCGGGGAGCTGTTTTTT; CDR3aa: CASSLEGVAGELFF
v_gene: TRBV19; d_gene: TRBD1; abundance: once; j_gene: TRBJ2-7; CDR3nt: TGTGCCAGTAGTATTAGGGGACAGAGCAACGAGCAGTACTTC; CDR3aa: CASSIRGQSNEQYF
v_gene: TRBV4-1; d_gene: TRBD1; abundance: -; j_gene: TRBJ2-2; CDR3nt: TGCGCCAGCAGCCGGATAGGGGGCGCTGAGAACACCGGGGAGCTGTTTTTT; CDR3aa: CASSRIGGAENTGELFF
v_gene: TRBV6-5; d_gene: TRBD1; abundance: few; j_gene: TRBJ1-3; CDR3nt: TGTGCCAGCAGAGGGGGCGCCGGAAACACCATATATTTT; CDR3aa: CASRGGAGNTIYF
v_gene: TRBV25-1; d_gene: -; abundance: -; j_gene: TRBJ2-3; CDR3nt: TGTGCCAGCAGTTCGCAGAACACAGATACGCAGTATTTT; CDR3aa: CASSSQNTDTQYF
v_gene: TRBV5-6; d_gene: -; abundance: -; j_gene: TRBJ2-1; CDR3nt: TGTGCCAGCAGCCTGGGACAATGGGAGCAGTTCTTC; CDR3aa: CASSLGQWEQFF
v_gene: TRBV7-2; d_gene: -; abundance: -; j_gene: TRBJ2-3; CDR3nt: TGTGCCAGCAGCTTAGGGCCCCCCCAAACAGATACGCAGTATTTT; CDR3aa: CASSLGPPQTDTQYF
v_gene: TRBV12-5; d_gene: -; abundance: -; j_gene: TRBJ2-1; CDR3nt: TGTGCTAGTGGTTTGGTGGGGAGGTACAATGAGCAGTTCTTC; CDR3aa: CASGLVGRYNEQFF
v_gene: TRBV6-5; d_gene: TRBD2; abundance: -; j_gene: TRBJ2-1; CDR3nt: TGTGCCAGCACTAGCGGGGGCGCCTCCTACAATGAGCAGTTCTTC; CDR3aa: CASTSGGASYNEQFF
v_gene: TRBV6-5; d_gene: TRBD2; abundance: -; j_gene: TRBJ2-1; CDR3nt: TGTGCCAGCAGTTCTTGGGCGGGGGGGTACAATGAGCAGTTCTTC; CDR3aa: CASSSWAGGYNEQFF
v_gene: TRBV2; d_gene: TRBD1; abundance: -; j_gene: TRBJ1-5; CDR3nt: TGTGCCAGCAGTGACAGGGGGCTTCAGCCCCAGCATTTT; CDR3aa: CASSDRGLQPQHF
v_gene: TRBV7-8; d_gene: TRBD2; abundance: -; j_gene: TRBJ2-7; CDR3nt: TGTGCCAGCAGCACCGACCCCGGACTAGCGGCCGAGCAGTACTTC; CDR3aa: CASSTDPGLAAEQYF
v_gene: TRBV9; d_gene: -; abundance: -; j_gene: TRBJ2-3; CDR3nt: TGTGCCAGCAGCGTAGCTCAAAGAGGCACAGATACGCAGTATTTT; CDR3aa: CASSVAQRGTDTQYF
v_gene: TRBV2; d_gene: -; abundance: -; j_gene: TRBJ1-1; CDR3nt: TGTGCCAGCAGTTTCGGGAGGCAGGGCACTGAAGCTTTCTTT; CDR3aa: CASSFGRQGTEAFF
v_gene: TRBV18; d_gene: -; abundance: once; j_gene: TRBJ2-7; CDR3nt: TGTGCCAGCTCACCACCGGGCCGCGGGGAGCAGTACTTC; CDR3aa: CASSPPGRGEQYF
v_gene: TRBV6-5; d_gene: -; abundance: -; j_gene: TRBJ1-5; CDR3nt: TGTGCCAGCAGGCGGGGCGCTAGCAATCAGCCCCAGCATTTT; CDR3aa: CASRRGASNQPQHF
v_gene: TRBV2; d_gene: TRBD1; abundance: -; j_gene: TRBJ1-2; CDR3nt: TGTGCCAGCAGTGAGCCCCCAGGGGGAAGCTATGGCTACACCTTC; CDR3aa: CASSEPPGGSYGYTF
v_gene: TRBV29-1; d_gene: TRBD1; abundance: -; j_gene: TRBJ2-2; CDR3nt: TGCAGCGTAGGACAGGGGCACGGGGAGCTGTTTTTT; CDR3aa: CSVGQGHGELFF